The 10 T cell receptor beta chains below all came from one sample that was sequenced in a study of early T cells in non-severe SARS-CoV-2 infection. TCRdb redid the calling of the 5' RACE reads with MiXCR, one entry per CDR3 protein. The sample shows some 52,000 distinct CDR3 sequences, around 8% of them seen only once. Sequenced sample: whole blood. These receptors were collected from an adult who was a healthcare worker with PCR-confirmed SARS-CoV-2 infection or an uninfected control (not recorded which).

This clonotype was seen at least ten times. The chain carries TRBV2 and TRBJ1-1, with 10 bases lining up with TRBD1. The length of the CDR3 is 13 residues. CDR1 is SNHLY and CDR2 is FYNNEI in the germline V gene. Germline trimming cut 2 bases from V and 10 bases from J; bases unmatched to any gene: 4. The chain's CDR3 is CASSESRTGGAFF. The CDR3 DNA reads TGTGCCAGCAGTGAATCTAGGACAGGGGGAGCTTTCTTT.

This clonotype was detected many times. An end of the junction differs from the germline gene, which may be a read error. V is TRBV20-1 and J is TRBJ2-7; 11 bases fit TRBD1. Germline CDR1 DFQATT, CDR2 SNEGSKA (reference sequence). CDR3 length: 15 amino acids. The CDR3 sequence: CSAREGYSGSGTGGF. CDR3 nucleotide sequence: TGCAGTGCTAGAGAGGGTTATAGTGGTTCCGGGACAGGGGGTTTC.

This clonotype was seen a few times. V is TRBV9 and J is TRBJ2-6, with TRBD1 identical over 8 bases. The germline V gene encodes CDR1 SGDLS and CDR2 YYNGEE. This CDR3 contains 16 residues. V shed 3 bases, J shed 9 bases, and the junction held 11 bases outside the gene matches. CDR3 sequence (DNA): TGTGCCAGCAGCGGATTGCGACAGGGGATCGGCAACGTCCTGACTTTC. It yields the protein CASSGLRQGIGNVLTF.

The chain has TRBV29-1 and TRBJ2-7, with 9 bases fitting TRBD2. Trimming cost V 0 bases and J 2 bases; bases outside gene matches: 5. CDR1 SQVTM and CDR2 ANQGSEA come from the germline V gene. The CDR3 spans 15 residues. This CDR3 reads CSVEDPAGGPYEQYF. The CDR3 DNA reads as TGCAGCGTTGAAGACCCAGCGGGGGGCCCCTACGAGCAGTACTTC.

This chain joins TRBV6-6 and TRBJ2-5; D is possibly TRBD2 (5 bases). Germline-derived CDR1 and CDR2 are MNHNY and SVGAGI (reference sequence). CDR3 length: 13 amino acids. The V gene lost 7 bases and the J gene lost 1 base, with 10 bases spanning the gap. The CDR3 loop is CASTQRFQETQYF. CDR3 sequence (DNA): TGTGCCAGCACCCAGCGGTTCCAAGAGACCCAGTACTTC.

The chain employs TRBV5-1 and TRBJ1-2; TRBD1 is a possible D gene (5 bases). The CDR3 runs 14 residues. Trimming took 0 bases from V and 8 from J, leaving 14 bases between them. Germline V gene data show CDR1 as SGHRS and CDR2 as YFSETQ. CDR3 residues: CASSLGQSSGGYTF. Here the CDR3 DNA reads TGCGCCAGCAGCTTGGGACAGAGCTCGGGAGGCTACACCTTC.

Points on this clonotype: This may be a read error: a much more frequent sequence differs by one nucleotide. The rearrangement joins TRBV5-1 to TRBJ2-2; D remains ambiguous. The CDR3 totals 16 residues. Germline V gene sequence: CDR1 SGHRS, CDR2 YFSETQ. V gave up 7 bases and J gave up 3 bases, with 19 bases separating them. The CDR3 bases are TGCGCCAGCTCCAGCAGAAGGAACATTTACACCGGGGAGCTGTTTTTT. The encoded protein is CASSSRRNIYTGELFF.

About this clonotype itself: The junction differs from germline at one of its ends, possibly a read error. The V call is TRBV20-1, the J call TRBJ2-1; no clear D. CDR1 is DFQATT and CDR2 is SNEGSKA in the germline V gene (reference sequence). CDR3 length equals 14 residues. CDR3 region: CSANGMASSNEQFF. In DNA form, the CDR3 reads TGCAGTGCCAATGGGATGGCGTCCTCCAATGAGCAGTTCTTC.

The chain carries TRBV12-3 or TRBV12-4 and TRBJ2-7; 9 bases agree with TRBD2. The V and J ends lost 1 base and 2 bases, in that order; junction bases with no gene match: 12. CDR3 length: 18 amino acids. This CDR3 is CASSLGHHLAGSTYEQYF. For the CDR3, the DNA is TGTGCCAGCAGTTTAGGGCACCACCTAGCGGGGTCTACCTACGAGCAGTACTTC.

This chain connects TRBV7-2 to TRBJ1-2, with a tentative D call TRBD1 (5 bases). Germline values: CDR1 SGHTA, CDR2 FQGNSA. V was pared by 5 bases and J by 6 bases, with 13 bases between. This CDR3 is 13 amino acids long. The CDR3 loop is CASSPRRGDGYTF. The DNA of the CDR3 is TGTGCCAGCAGCCCTAGGCGGGGGGATGGCTACACCTTC.